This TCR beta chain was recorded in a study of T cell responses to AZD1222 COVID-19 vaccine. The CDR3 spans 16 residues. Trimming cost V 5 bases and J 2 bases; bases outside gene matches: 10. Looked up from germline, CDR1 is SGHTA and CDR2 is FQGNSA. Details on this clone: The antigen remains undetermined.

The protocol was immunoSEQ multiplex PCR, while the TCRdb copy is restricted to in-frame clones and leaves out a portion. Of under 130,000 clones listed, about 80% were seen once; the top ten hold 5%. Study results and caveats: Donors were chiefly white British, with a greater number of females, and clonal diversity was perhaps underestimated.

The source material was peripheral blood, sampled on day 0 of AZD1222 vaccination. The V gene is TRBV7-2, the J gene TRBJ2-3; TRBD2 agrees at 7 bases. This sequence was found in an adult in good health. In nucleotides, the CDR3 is TGTGCCAGCAGCCCAGGACTAGTGGCGCTCACAGATACGCAGTATTTT. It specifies CASSPGLVALTDTQYF.